Below are 23 T cell receptor beta chains sequenced from a single sample in a study of regulatory T cells in long-lasting Graves disease. This sample's time point: newly diagnosed GD, antithyroid drugs for less than 3 months. Isolated PBMC RNA provided the starting material for the TCR library. According to the study, TCR beta libraries were built with iRepertoire HTBI primers and CDR3-region Arm-PCR. A single record per CDR3 protein comes from TCRdb applying MiXCR to the multiplex PCR reads. The sample lists roughly 420,000 distinct CDR3 sequences; over 15% were seen once. A further study also used this sample, focusing on T cells in Graves' hyperthyroidism and ophthalmopathy.

Sequencing was performed on peripheral blood mononuclear cells (PBMCs), taken at new diagnosis, from a patient treated with antithyroid drugs. The receptor set was obtained from a woman under 30 with Graves disease.

J is TRBJ2-1 and V is TRBV9, with TRBD2 matching 10 bases. This CDR3 spans 18 amino acids. Germline CDR1 is SGDLS and CDR2 is YYNGEE. V lost 1 base, J lost 0 bases, and 7 bases stayed unmatched. The DNA of the CDR3 is TGTGCCAGCAGCGTACTACTAGCGGGACGCGGCTCCTACAATGAGCAGTTCTTC. It specifies CASSVLLAGRGSYNEQFF.

This clonotype occurred a few times. This sequence joins TRBV3-1 and TRBJ2-3; 7 bases map to TRBD2. V lost 2 bases, J lost 0 bases, and 11 bases stayed unmatched. CDR3 size: 18 residues. CDR1 and CDR2 from the germline V gene are LGHDT and YNNKEL (reference sequence). The CDR3 nucleotides are TGTGCCAGCAGCCAATTAACTCGGGAGGATATTAGCACAGATACGCAGTATTTT. This sequence encodes CASSQLTREDISTDTQYF.

This clonotype was seen more than once but under ten times. The chain couples TRBV3-1 to TRBJ1-2, with D hard to call. The length of the CDR3 is 14 residues. Per germline, CDR1 LGHDT and CDR2 YNNKEL (reference sequence). The V end was cut by 1 base, the J end by 4 bases, with 10 bases between. Written as DNA, the CDR3 is TGTGCCAGCAGCCAAGGACGCCAGATCTATGGCTACACCTTC. Translated, it gives CASSQGRQIYGYTF.

The chain couples TRBV10-2 to TRBJ2-1; TRBD2 is a possible D gene (5 bases). Germline assignment: CDR1 WSHSY and CDR2 SAAADI. Between the trimmed V and J ends, which lost 4 bases and 3 bases, there was a span of 13 bases. CDR3 length: 15 residues. CDR3 region: CASSGVGEGYNEQFF. CDR3 nucleotide sequence: TGCGCCAGCAGTGGGGTGGGAGAAGGCTACAATGAGCAGTTCTTC.

The sample holds a few counts of this clonotype. CDR3 DNA sequence: TGTGCCAGCAGGAATCTATGGGCATCACCCCTCCACTTT. It is translated as CASRNLWASPLHF. The J gene is TRBJ1-6, the V gene TRBV12-3 or TRBV12-4; D not certain. Trimming left V 6 bases short and J 10 bases short, with 13 bases between. The CDR3 is 13 residues long.

This clonotype was counted at least ten times. The chain carries TRBV20-1 and TRBJ2-5, with 14 bases that match TRBD2. CDR1 and CDR2 from the germline V gene are DFQATT and SNEGSKA (reference sequence). The CDR3 is 14 residues long. The J segment lost 7 bases and the V segment lost 5 bases, leaving 6 bases of the junction unmatched. The CDR3 sequence: CSAPGLAGDGTQYF. CDR3 in DNA: TGCAGTGCTCCGGGACTAGCGGGGGATGGGACCCAGTACTTC.

This chain uses TRBV7-3 with TRBJ2-3; D is unclear. Germline V gene lookup returns CDR1 SGHTA and CDR2 FQGTGA. This CDR3 has 17 residues. The V and J ends lost 5 bases and 4 bases respectively, with 22 bases between them. CDR3: CASSPRVLANPSDTQYF. DNA for the CDR3: TGTGCCAGCAGCCCCCGAGTATTAGCTAACCCCTCAGATACGCAGTATTTT.

This clonotype has a handful of counts. The V and J genes are TRBV6-2 or TRBV6-3 and TRBJ2-1, with D unresolved. V lost 5 bases, J lost 8 bases, and 19 bases lay in between. Germline values: CDR1 MNHEY, CDR2 SVGEGT. The CDR3 loop spans 15 amino acids. CDR3: CASSVPLLGLDEQFF. The CDR3 DNA reads TGTGCCAGCAGTGTACCGCTGCTGGGCTTGGATGAGCAGTTCTTC.

This clonotype has ten or more counts. The chain joins TRBV2 to TRBJ1-5; 7 bases map to TRBD1. V was pared by 7 bases and J by 2 bases, with 5 bases of the junction left unmatched. This CDR3 is built from 14 residues. CDR1 SNHLY and CDR2 FYNNEI come from the germline V gene. CDR3 DNA sequence: TGTGCCAGCACTACAGGGGCTGGCAATCAGCCCCAGCATTTT. This codes for CASTTGAGNQPQHF.

The J gene is TRBJ2-7, the V gene TRBV28; tentative D call: TRBD1 (6 bases). Trimming shortened V by 6 bases and J by 2 bases, and 14 bases separated the two germline ends. This CDR3 has 14 amino acids. Germline assignment: CDR1 MDHEN and CDR2 SYDVKM. This chain's CDR3 is CASSTGTSPYEQYF. CDR3 in DNA: TGTGCCAGCAGCACCGGGACAAGTCCCTACGAGCAGTACTTC. The entire variable domain, with the rest obtained from reference TRBV28 and TRBJ2-7, is as follows: DVKVTQSSRYLVKRTGEKVFLECVQDMDHENMFWYRQDPGLGLRLIYFSYDVKMKEKGDIPEGYSVSREKKERFSLILESASTNQTSMYLCASSTGTSPYEQYFGPGTRLTVT.

Remarks on this clonotype: The conserved phenylalanine or tryptophan is not found at the CDR3 terminus, so this likely reflects a read error. The V call is TRBV28, the J call TRBJ2-7; 12 bases map to TRBD2. With V trimmed by 8 bases and J by 2 bases, 1 base remained unmatched. CDR3 size: 13 residues. The V gene's germline CDR1 is MDHEN and CDR2 SYDVKM. DNA for the CDR3: TGTGCCAGCTGGACTAGCGGGACCTACGAGCAGTACTAC. Residues: CASWTSGTYEQYY.

This clonotype has only a few counts. This chain uses TRBV28 with TRBJ2-5; D may correspond to TRBD1 or TRBD2 (5 bases each). The V end lost 6 bases, the J end lost 1 base, and 12 bases lay between the germline ends. This CDR3 contains 14 residues. Germline values: CDR1 MDHEN, CDR2 SYDVKM. The CDR3 bases are TGTGCCAGCAGCCACCAGAGGGGCCAAGAGACCCAGTACTTC. As protein: CASSHQRGQETQYF.

The chain joins TRBV5-6 to TRBJ2-3, with TRBD2 matching over 8 bases. J gave up 5 bases and V 8 bases, and 10 bases lay outside the gene matches. The germline gives CDR1 SGHDT, CDR2 YYEEEE. The CDR3 totals 14 residues. The CDR3 DNA is TGTGCCAGGAGAAGCGGGAGCCTTGGAGATACGCAGTATTTT. It translates to CARRSGSLGDTQYF. Full variable domain (outside the CDR3, taken from reference TRBV5-6 and TRBJ2-3): DAGVTQSPTHLIKTRGQQVTLRCSPKSGHDTVSWYQQALGQGPQFIFQYYEEEERQRGNFPDRFSGHQFPNYSSELNVNALLLGDSALYLCARRSGSLGDTQYFGPGTRLTVL.

The chain employs TRBV15 and TRBJ2-6; no definite D call. Per germline, CDR1 LNHNV and CDR2 YYDKDF (reference sequence). The CDR3 sequence is 16 residues long. Trimming shortened V by 1 base and J by 1 base, and 8 bases separated the two germline ends. The CDR3 DNA sequence: TGTGCCACCAGCAGAGTTCCTTTATCTGGGGCCAACGTCCTGACTTTC. This sequence encodes CATSRVPLSGANVLTF. Full variable domain (remainder filled in from reference TRBV15 and TRBJ2-6): DAMVIQNPRYQVTQFGKPVTLSCSQTLNHNVMYWYQQKSSQAPKLLFHYYDKDFNNEADTPDNFQSRRPNTSFCFLDIRSPGLGDTAMYLCATSRVPLSGANVLTFGAGSRLTVL.

The CDR3 coding sequence is TGTGCCAGCAGCGTCGACAGGGGAAAATCTGGGGCCAACGTCCTGACTTTC. This encodes CASSVDRGKSGANVLTF. The J gene is TRBJ2-6, the V gene TRBV9, with 8 nucleotides matching TRBD1. CDR1 is SGDLS, CDR2 YYNGEE, per germline. This CDR3 contains 17 residues. The V gene end was trimmed by 2 bases and the J gene end by 1 base; junction bases not matched to a gene: 5. The full variable domain, its missing parts supplied by reference TRBV9 and TRBJ2-6, is DSGVTQTPKHLITATGQRVTLRCSPRSGDLSVYWYQQSLDQGLQFLIQYYNGEERAKGNILERFSAQQFPDLHSELNLSSLELGDSALYFCASSVDRGKSGANVLTFGAGSRLTVL.

CDR3 nucleotides: TGTGCCAGCAGCCAGGGGGGAAGATCCTACAATGAGCAGTTCTTC. As protein: CASSQGGRSYNEQFF. This chain connects TRBV3-1 to TRBJ2-1, with D tentatively TRBD2 (6 bases). Trimming cost V 3 bases and J 1 base, with 10 bases left between them. The CDR3 has 15 amino acids. Germline-derived CDR1 and CDR2 are LGHDT and YNNKEL (reference sequence).

This clonotype has a single count. This chain links TRBV28 with TRBJ2-7; D possibly corresponds to TRBD1 (6 bases). V gave up 3 bases and J gave up 4 bases, with 13 bases separating them. Germline V lookup: CDR1 MDHEN, CDR2 SYDVKM. The CDR3 has 14 residues. The CDR3 spells CASSFQGSRYEQYF. The CDR3 coding sequence is TGTGCCAGCAGTTTTCAGGGGTCCCGATACGAGCAGTACTTC.

This clonotype was counted a few times. The chain is built from TRBV5-1 and TRBJ2-3, with TRBD1 matching 8 bases. V dropped 4 bases and J dropped 3; count of bases not matched to a gene: 4. Per the germline V gene, CDR1 is SGHRS and CDR2 is YFSETQ. There are 14 residues in the CDR3. The CDR3 loop reads CASSPGQATDTQYF. DNA for the CDR3: TGCGCCAGCAGCCCGGGACAGGCAACAGATACGCAGTATTTT.

This clonotype was counted many times. The chain uses TRBV10-3 and TRBJ2-3, with 12 nucleotides matching TRBD2. With V trimmed by 10 bases and J by 2 bases, 4 bases remained unmatched. Germline-derived CDR1 and CDR2 are ENHRY and SYGVKD. This CDR3 is built from 14 residues. CDR3: CATRLAGDTDTQYF. The DNA for the CDR3 is TGTGCCACCCGACTAGCGGGAGACACAGATACGCAGTATTTT.

The sample holds many counts of this clonotype. This chain connects TRBV28 to TRBJ1-2, with D hard to call. The CDR3 totals 13 residues. V was pared by 6 bases and J by 1 base, with 9 bases between. Germline V CDR1 and CDR2: MDHEN, SYDVKM. The CDR3 DNA is TGTGCCAGCAGGTCCAGATTTAACTATGGCTACACCTTC. Its protein product is CASRSRFNYGYTF.

About this clonotype: This may arise from a read error, as a much more abundant clone is one base away. The CDR3 DNA reads as TGTGCCAGCAGCTTAGGACCCCAGCGGGGGACCGATGAGCAGTTCTTC. It specifies CASSLGPQRGTDEQFF. V gene TRBV11-2 combines with J gene TRBJ2-1, with TRBD2 identical over 8 bases. Germline values: CDR1 SGHAT, CDR2 FQNNGV. After removal of 1 base from V and 8 bases from J, the junction contained 10 bases not matched to a gene. This CDR3 has 16 amino acids.

This clonotype turned up a few times. The V call is TRBV7-2, the J call TRBJ2-1; 7 bases match TRBD2. The CDR3 length is 15 residues. Losses at the gene ends were 0 bases for V and 3 bases for J; bases not matched to a gene: 2. In germline, CDR1 is SGHTA, CDR2 FQGNSA. This CDR3 is CASSLAGLVYNEQFF. As DNA, the CDR3 is TGTGCCAGCAGCTTAGCTGGACTAGTCTACAATGAGCAGTTCTTC.

The V call is TRBV29-1, the J call TRBJ2-1, with D unresolved. CDR1 is SQVTM, CDR2 ANQGSEA, per germline. V gave up 4 bases and J gave up 8 bases, with 6 bases separating them. The CDR3 is 10 amino acids. CDR3 protein: CSVASHEQFF. CDR3 DNA: TGCAGCGTTGCCAGCCATGAGCAGTTCTTC.